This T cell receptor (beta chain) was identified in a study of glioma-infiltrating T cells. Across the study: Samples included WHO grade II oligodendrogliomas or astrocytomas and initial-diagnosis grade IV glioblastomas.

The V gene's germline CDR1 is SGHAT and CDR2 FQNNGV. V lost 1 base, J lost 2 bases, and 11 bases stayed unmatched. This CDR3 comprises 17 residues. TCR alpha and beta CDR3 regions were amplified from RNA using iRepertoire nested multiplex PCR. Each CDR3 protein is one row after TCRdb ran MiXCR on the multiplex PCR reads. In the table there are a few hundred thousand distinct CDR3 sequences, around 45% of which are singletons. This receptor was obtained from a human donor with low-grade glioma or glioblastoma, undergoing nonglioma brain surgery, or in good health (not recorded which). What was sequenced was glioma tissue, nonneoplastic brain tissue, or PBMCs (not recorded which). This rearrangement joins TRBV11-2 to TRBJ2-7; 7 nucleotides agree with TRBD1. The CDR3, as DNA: TGTGCCAGCAGCTTAGGTCCAGGGTACCAGGGGGCCTACGAGCAGTACTTC. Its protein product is CASSLGPGYQGAYEQYF. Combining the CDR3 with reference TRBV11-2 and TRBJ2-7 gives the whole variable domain EAGVAQSPRYKIIEKRQSVAFWCNPISGHATLYWYQQILGQGPKLLIQFQNNGVVDDSQLPKDRFSAERLKGVDSTLKIQPAKLEDSAVYLCASSLGPGYQGAYEQYFGPGTRLTVT.